What follows is one T cell receptor (beta chain) and its context. Random hexamers were used to reverse transcribe about 0.45 to 1 ug of RNA. A multiplex approach, immunoSEQ multiplex PCR, amplified TCR beta CDR3 across 54 Vbeta and 13 Jbeta. One entry per CDR3 protein, called by TCRdb with MiXCR from the immunoSEQ multiplex PCR reads. The sample includes about 140,000 distinct CDR3 sequences, approximately 95% seen only once; the top ten take about 0.26%. The CDR3 covers 13 residues. Germline loops: CDR1 MNHEY, CDR2 SMNVEV (reference sequence). V was shortened by 3 bases and J by 4 bases, with 9 bases between the two germline ends. Sequencing of TCR beta, carried out with a high-throughput approach, was applied to CD8+ and CD4+ T cells from the blood. Healthy donors acted as controls, with matching for age and sex. This entry is derived from a study of CD8 T cells in Susac syndrome.

The sequenced material came from CD8+ T cells from PBMCs. This clonotype was sampled from a human donor in good health. The chain has TRBV27 and TRBJ2-5; no firm D call. CDR3 protein: CASSFLGLETQYF. The CDR3 DNA is TGTGCCAGCAGTTTCCTCGGGTTAGAGACCCAGTACTTC.